The 26 T cell receptor beta chains in this list originate from one sample, sequenced in a study of blood T cell repertoires in COVID-19. Profiling relied on immunoSEQ multiplex PCR, and the TCRdb table lists in-frame clones only, not all of them. The sample has about 150,000 clones, roughly four fifths seen once. Sequencing was carried out using peripheral blood. All receptors come from an elderly woman with COVID-19, enrolled during active disease.

The chain joins TRBV28 to TRBJ2-7; 9 bases map to TRBD1. Trimming cost V 5 bases and J 7 bases; bases outside gene matches: 12. Germline V CDR1 and CDR2: MDHEN, SYDVKM. There are 15 residues in the CDR3. The CDR3 nucleotides are TGTGCCAGCAGTATTCCGGGACAGGGAGGGGAGGAGCAGTACTTC. Translated, it gives CASSIPGQGGEEQYF.

The chain carries TRBV27 and TRBJ2-5; TRBD1 might be the D (6 bases). Germline V gene data show CDR1 as MNHEY and CDR2 as SMNVEV (reference sequence). V lost 5 bases to trimming and J lost 4 bases, with 14 bases between them. This CDR3 comprises 14 residues. CDR3 in DNA: TGTGCCAGCAGTCATTCCGGGACACCAGAGACCCAGTACTTC. It is translated as CASSHSGTPETQYF.

The rearrangement links TRBV5-1 to TRBJ2-7; TRBD2 matches 9 bases. This CDR3 contains 14 residues. With V trimmed by 10 bases and J by 3 bases, 11 bases remained unmatched. The germline V gene encodes CDR1 SGHRS and CDR2 YFSETQ. The DNA for the CDR3 is TGCGCCGGAAGAAGGGCTAGCGGGGACTACGAGCAGTACTTC. Translated, it gives CAGRRASGDYEQYF.

The chain combines TRBV6-5 with TRBJ1-4; possible D gene TRBD1, 5 bases. The V end lost 6 bases, the J end lost 7 bases, and 15 bases lay between the germline ends. The CDR3 has 14 amino acids. Germline CDR1 is MNHEY and CDR2 is SVGAGI. CDR3 loop: CASRPWGLGEKLFF. CDR3 in DNA: TGTGCCAGCAGGCCCTGGGGCCTGGGTGAAAAACTGTTTTTT.

The chain carries TRBV7-6 and TRBJ2-3; TRBD2 agrees at 7 bases. The CDR3 has 12 amino acids. The germline V gene encodes CDR1 SGHVS and CDR2 FNYEAQ. V gave up 6 bases and J gave up 6 bases; unmatched junction bases: 3. The CDR3 reads CASRGGTDTQYF. The DNA of the CDR3 is TGTGCCAGCAGGGGAGGGACCGATACGCAGTATTTT.

The gene calls are TRBV7-9 and TRBJ2-5; 7 positions agree with TRBD2. CDR3 length: 12 residues. V was pared by 11 bases and J by 0 bases, with 3 bases of the junction left unmatched. The germline gives CDR1 SEHNR, CDR2 FQNEAQ (reference sequence). The CDR3 loop is CACRGDQETQYF. The CDR3 coding sequence is TGTGCCTGCCGGGGGGACCAAGAGACCCAGTACTTC. Complete variable domain (other parts from reference TRBV7-9 and TRBJ2-5): DTGVSQNPRHKITKRGQNVTFRCDPISEHNRLYWYRQTLGQGPEFLTYFQNEAQLEKSRLLSDRFSAERPKGSFSTLEIQRTEQGDSAMYLCACRGDQETQYFGPGTRLLVL.

V and J are TRBV7-3 and TRBJ2-1; possible D gene TRBD2, 5 bases. The ends were cut back, 5 bases at V and 0 bases at J, with 14 bases in the middle. The CDR3 runs 16 residues. CDR1 is SGHTA and CDR2 is FQGTGA in the germline V gene. The CDR3 DNA reads as TGTGCCAGCAGCCCTCCGGGAAGCGCCTCCTACAATGAGCAGTTCTTC. Translating it yields CASSPPGSASYNEQFF.

The sample holds a few counts of this clone. The chain links TRBV2 to TRBJ1-5, with TRBD1 as a possible D gene (5 bases). V shed 7 bases and J shed 7 bases, with 14 bases lying between them. CDR1 and CDR2 (germline): SNHLY, FYNNEI. CDR3 size: 13 residues. The DNA of the CDR3 is TGTGCCAGCACTAAGGGGCGAAACCAGCCCCAGCATTTT. Protein: CASTKGRNQPQHF. The full variable domain, with the rest looked up from reference TRBV2 and TRBJ1-5, is EPEVTQTPSHQVTQMGQEVILRCVPISNHLYFYWYRQILGQKVEFLVSFYNNEISEKSEIFDDQFSVERPDGSNFTLKIRSTKLEDSAMYFCASTKGRNQPQHFGDGTRLSIL.

This clone was counted many times. The chain couples TRBV28 to TRBJ2-3; no reliable D call. The CDR3 length is 13 residues. Germline values: CDR1 MDHEN, CDR2 SYDVKM. Trimming took off 3 bases at V and 2 bases at J, with 6 bases between the two ends. The CDR3 sequence: CASSFPNTDTQYF. Here the CDR3 DNA reads TGTGCCAGCAGTTTCCCCAACACAGATACGCAGTATTTT.

The chain links TRBV29-1 to TRBJ1-1; the match to TRBD1 covers 7 bases. The CDR3 spans 18 residues. Per the germline V gene, CDR1 is SQVTM and CDR2 is ANQGSEA. Germline trimming cut 1 base from V and 3 bases from J; bases unmatched to any gene: 17. CDR3 in amino acids: CSVEGRDRRLGLDTEAFF. The CDR3 DNA reads as TGCAGCGTTGAAGGGAGGGACAGACGCCTCGGGTTGGACACTGAAGCTTTCTTT. The entire variable domain, with the rest obtained from reference TRBV29-1 and TRBJ1-1, is as follows: SAVISQKPSRDICQRGTSLTIQCQVDSQVTMMFWYRQQPGQSLTLIATANQGSEATYESGFVIDKFPISRPNLTFSTLTVSNMSPEDSSIYLCSVEGRDRRLGLDTEAFFGQGTRLTVV.

The V call is TRBV5-5, the J call TRBJ1-2; TRBD1 might be the D (5 bases). Germline V gene lookup returns CDR1 SGHKS and CDR2 YYEKEE (reference sequence). The CDR3 contains 13 residues. Trimming took 4 bases from V and 4 from J, leaving 11 bases between them. The CDR3 bases are TGTGCCAGCAGCCTGGGGCCATCCTATGGCTACACCTTC. It codes for CASSLGPSYGYTF.

This clone appeared a single time. V and J are TRBV5-8 and TRBJ2-4, with D maybe TRBD2 (5 bases). V shed 4 bases and J shed 3 bases, with 14 bases lying between them. The CDR3 has 15 residues. The germline V gene has CDR1 SGHTS and CDR2 YDEGEE. CDR3 coding DNA: TGTGCCAGCAGCAAGGACTCGCCGGGCAAAAACATTCAGTACTTC. It yields the protein CASSKDSPGKNIQYF.

This chain links TRBV5-1 with TRBJ2-3; D might be TRBD1 (5 bases). This CDR3 contains 15 residues. The germline CDR1 and CDR2 sequences are SGHRS and YFSETQ. V was pared by 0 bases and J by 1 base, with 9 bases between. Written as DNA, the CDR3 is TGCGCCAGCAGCTTGGGTGACAGTGGCACAGATACGCAGTATTTT. It translates to CASSLGDSGTDTQYF.

The chain links TRBV10-3 to TRBJ1-3; 9 bases line up with TRBD1. This CDR3 region has 16 residues. The V segment lost 4 bases and the J segment 4 bases; nucleotides outside the gene matches: 8. Germline V gene data show CDR1 as ENHRY and CDR2 as SYGVKD. DNA for the CDR3: TGTGCCATCAGTGTGACGGGACAGGGCGGCGGAAACACCATATATTTT. Amino acid sequence: CAISVTGQGGGNTIYF.

The rearrangement uses TRBV5-1 and TRBJ2-7, with a weak D call TRBD2 (6 bases). The V end lost 0 bases, the J end lost 6 bases, and 16 bases lay between the germline ends. CDR1 and CDR2 (germline): SGHRS, YFSETQ. The CDR3 has 15 residues. CDR3 DNA sequence: TGCGCCAGCAGCTTGGTTGGCCGACTAGATCGCGAGCAGTACTTC. This encodes CASSLVGRLDREQYF.

This rearrangement joins TRBV5-1 to TRBJ2-7; D is possibly TRBD2 (5 bases). CDR1 is SGHRS and CDR2 is YFSETQ in the germline V gene. CDR3 length equals 14 residues. The V end was cut by 0 bases, the J end by 6 bases, with 13 bases between. The CDR3 reads CASSLGLTEGEQYF. In DNA, the CDR3 is TGCGCCAGCAGCTTGGGCCTAACCGAGGGCGAGCAGTACTTC.

The gene calls are TRBV10-1 and TRBJ2-7; 13 positions match TRBD2. In germline, CDR1 is WNHNN, CDR2 SYGVQD (reference sequence). Losses at the gene ends were 3 bases for V and 5 bases for J; bases not matched to a gene: 1. This CDR3 is built from 14 residues. The CDR3 sequence is CASSDTSGRDEQYF. CDR3 DNA sequence: TGCGCCAGCAGTGACACTAGCGGGAGGGACGAGCAGTACTTC.

This clone was detected once. The rearrangement uses TRBV30 and TRBJ1-3; D unresolved. Trimming left V 0 bases short and J 0 bases short, with 9 bases between. Germline V gene data show CDR1 as GTSNPN and CDR2 as SVGIG (reference sequence). The CDR3 length is 15 residues. This CDR3 is CAWSVSRSSGNTIYF. The CDR3 DNA is TGTGCCTGGAGTGTTTCACGGAGCTCTGGAAACACCATATATTTT.

The chain recombines TRBV7-9 with TRBJ2-1; D gene unclear. The V gene's germline CDR1 is SEHNR and CDR2 FQNEAQ (reference sequence). The CDR3 is 15 amino acids. Trimming stripped 6 bases from V and 0 bases from J, with 12 bases between. The CDR3 protein is CASSPDFVSYNEQFF. In DNA form, the CDR3 reads TGTGCCAGCAGTCCTGACTTCGTCTCCTACAATGAGCAGTTCTTC.

This rearrangement joins TRBV12-3 or TRBV12-4 to TRBJ2-7; D is unresolved. The CDR3 runs to 13 residues. Trimming took 4 bases from V and 3 from J, leaving 10 bases between them. CDR3 sequence: CASSSPYVYEQYF. In DNA, the CDR3 is TGTGCCAGCAGTTCTCCGTATGTCTACGAGCAGTACTTC.

The chain joins TRBV18 to TRBJ2-1; 11 nucleotides line up with TRBD2. The CDR3 sequence is 14 residues long. CDR1 and CDR2 from the germline V gene are KGHSH and LQKENI. Trimming removed 8 bases from V and 4 bases from J; junction bases left unmatched: 4. Written as DNA, the CDR3 is TGTGCCAGCAAGACTAGCGGGGTTTACAATGAGCAGTTCTTC. This codes for CASKTSGVYNEQFF.

The sample holds one count of this clone. The V and J genes are TRBV5-1 and TRBJ1-6, with 7 nucleotides matching TRBD1. Germline loops: CDR1 SGHRS, CDR2 YFSETQ. J gave up 0 bases and V 4 bases, and 7 bases lay outside the gene matches. This CDR3 has 17 amino acids. The CDR3 loop reads CASSIQGQSSYNSPLHF. CDR3 nucleotides: TGCGCCAGCAGCATACAGGGGCAAAGCTCCTATAATTCACCCCTCCACTTT. The whole variable domain, filled in from reference TRBV5-1 and TRBJ1-6, reads KAGVTQTPRYLIKTRGQQVTLSCSPISGHRSVSWYQQTPGQGLQFLFEYFSETQRNKGNFPGRFSGRQFSNSRSEMNVSTLELGDSALYLCASSIQGQSSYNSPLHFGNGTRLTVT.

The rearrangement joins TRBV5-1 to TRBJ2-1; 9 nucleotides agree with TRBD2. The germline gives CDR1 SGHRS, CDR2 YFSETQ. Trimming at V came to 4 bases and at J to 6 bases, leaving 11 bases not matched to a gene. This CDR3 contains 16 residues. The CDR3 region has the DNA TGCGCCAGCAGCAGCTTAGGGCTAGCGGGACCCAATGAGCAGTTCTTC. Translating gives CASSSLGLAGPNEQFF. Combining the CDR3 with reference TRBV5-1 and TRBJ2-1 gives the whole variable domain KAGVTQTPRYLIKTRGQQVTLSCSPISGHRSVSWYQQTPGQGLQFLFEYFSETQRNKGNFPGRFSGRQFSNSRSEMNVSTLELGDSALYLCASSSLGLAGPNEQFFGPGTRLTVL.

The V call is TRBV5-1, the J call TRBJ2-6, with TRBD1 matching over 7 bases. Germline trimming cut 0 bases from V and 5 bases from J; bases unmatched to any gene: 2. This CDR3 comprises 15 residues. From germline, CDR1 is SGHRS and CDR2 YFSETQ. The DNA for the CDR3 is TGCGCCAGCAGCTTGGACAGGGGCTGGGCCAACGTCCTGACTTTC. Translating gives CASSLDRGWANVLTF.

The V call is TRBV5-1, the J call TRBJ2-3, with no clear D. The CDR3 is made up of 13 amino acids. The germline CDR1 and CDR2 sequences are SGHRS and YFSETQ. Trimming removed 4 bases from V and 6 bases from J, with 12 bases in between. The CDR3: CASSPAVRDTQYF. DNA for the CDR3: TGCGCCAGCAGCCCGGCGGTAAGGGATACGCAGTATTTT.

The gene calls are TRBV30 and TRBJ2-7, with TRBD2 identical over 13 bases. Germline trimming cut 2 bases from V and 1 base from J; bases unmatched to any gene: 2. This CDR3 has 15 residues. CDR1 and CDR2 from the germline V gene are GTSNPN and SVGIG (reference sequence). The CDR3 DNA reads TGTGCCTGGAGTCAGACTAGCGGGGGGTCCTACGAGCAGTACTTC. Its protein product is CAWSQTSGGSYEQYF.